The 9 T cell receptor beta chains presented below share a single source sample, sequenced in a study of shared clonotypes between healthy human individuals. TCRdb keeps only in-frame clones here, not all; method: immunoSEQ multiplex PCR. Among about 1 million clones listed, around 75% were seen once. Specimen: memory CD4+ T cells sorted from blood. Specified subset: CD45RA-negative fraction. The receptor source for this set is a man aged 18 to 30 in good health.

V and J are TRBV28 and TRBJ2-4; 9 bases agree with TRBD1. The CDR3 has 14 residues. The J segment lost 10 bases and the V segment lost 4 bases, leaving 8 bases of the junction unmatched. The germline V gene has CDR1 MDHEN and CDR2 SYDVKM. The CDR3 sequence: CASSSPYDRGIQYF. CDR3 coding DNA: TGTGCCAGCAGTTCACCGTACGACAGGGGGATTCAGTACTTC.

The chain employs TRBV25-1 and TRBJ1-4, with D maybe TRBD1 (6 bases). Per the germline V gene, CDR1 is MGHDK and CDR2 is SYGVNS. Trimming left V 8 bases short and J 7 bases short, with 14 bases between. This CDR3 is 13 amino acids long. The CDR3 DNA reads TGTGCCAGCGGAACAGGGTTGGGTGAAAAACTGTTTTTT. Amino acid sequence: CASGTGLGEKLFF.

The chain links TRBV14 to TRBJ1-1; D is undetermined. Germline assignment: CDR1 SGHDN and CDR2 FVKESK. The CDR3 has 16 residues. V lost 4 bases and J lost 0, with 15 bases in between. The CDR3 is CASSPSLWSMNTEAFF. Here the CDR3 DNA reads TGTGCCAGCAGCCCCTCCTTATGGAGCATGAACACTGAAGCTTTCTTT. The full variable domain, in which reference TRBV14 and TRBJ1-1 provide the parts outside the CDR3, is EAGVTQFPSHSVIEKGQTVTLRCDPISGHDNLYWYRRVMGKEIKFLLHFVKESKQDESGMPNNRFLAERTGGTYSTLKVQPAELEDSGVYFCASSPSLWSMNTEAFFGQGTRLTVV.

The gene calls are TRBV9 and TRBJ1-1; D is uncertain. V was cut by 4 bases and J by 11 bases, with 21 bases left in between. The CDR3 consists of 14 residues. CDR1 SGDLS and CDR2 YYNGEE come from the germline V gene. The CDR3 loop is CASSPLIPSRGAFF. CDR3 nucleotide sequence: TGTGCCAGCAGCCCCCTTATCCCCTCCCGAGGGGCTTTCTTT.

This clone appeared a few times. This chain connects TRBV27 to TRBJ2-3; D possibly uses TRBD1 or TRBD2 (5 bases each). The V gene's germline CDR1 is MNHEY and CDR2 SMNVEV (reference sequence). V was trimmed by 6 bases and J by 2 bases, leaving 21 bases between them. This CDR3 spans 17 amino acids. The CDR3 protein is CASSPTRGYLSTDTQYF. CDR3 DNA sequence: TGTGCCAGCAGCCCTACCCGGGGCTACCTCTCCACAGATACGCAGTATTTT.

A few counts support this clone. The junction differs from germline at one of its ends, possibly a read error. This chain joins TRBV7-7 and TRBJ1-2; 7 bases are a match to TRBD1. Germline CDR1 SSHAT, CDR2 FNYEAQ (reference sequence). The CDR3 has 15 residues. The CDR3 coding sequence is TGTGCTAGCAGCTTAGACAGGGACAGCACCTATGGCTACACCTTC. Its protein is CASSLDRDSTYGYTF.

The genes are TRBV5-1 and TRBJ2-7, with TRBD2 matching 9 bases. Per germline, CDR1 SGHRS and CDR2 YFSETQ. The CDR3 runs to 16 residues. J was trimmed by 6 bases and V by 4 bases; bases with no gene match: 14. The CDR3 protein is CASSQRAGGPSGEQYF. CDR3 bases: TGCGCCAGCAGCCAGAGAGCGGGGGGTCCGTCGGGCGAGCAGTACTTC.

This sequence joins TRBV9 and TRBJ2-3; the D gene is possibly TRBD1 (5 bases). Germline loops: CDR1 SGDLS, CDR2 YYNGEE. CDR3 length equals 16 residues. V gave up 2 bases and J gave up 4 bases, with 17 bases separating them. CDR3 in amino acids: CASSVPLGEGSDTQYF. Here the CDR3 DNA reads TGTGCCAGCAGCGTTCCCCTAGGGGAAGGATCAGATACGCAGTATTTT.

The V call is TRBV6-5, the J call TRBJ1-2, with D uncertain. The V end was cut by 2 bases, the J end by 0 bases, with 13 bases between. Germline V gives CDR1 MNHEY, CDR2 SVGAGI. The CDR3 sequence is 16 residues long. CDR3 loop: CASSYAALTANYGYTF. CDR3 DNA sequence: TGTGCCAGCAGTTACGCTGCTTTGACGGCTAACTATGGCTACACCTTC.